Presented here are 20 T cell receptor beta chains from one specimen sequenced in a study of OX40 agonist ivuxolimab in advanced cancers. Method: immunoSEQ multiplex PCR; TCRdb's copy keeps in-frame clones and lacks some. The profile shows 15,000 to 20,000 clones, 65% to 85% of them singletons. The sequencing used CD4+ or CD8+ T cells sorted from blood, collected in a trial of the OX40 agonist ivuxolimab. The receptors stem from an adult with an advanced solid tumor such as melanoma, head and neck, liver or kidney cancer.

The chain has TRBV19 and TRBJ2-2, with 9 bases matching TRBD1. J gave up 7 bases and V 6 bases, and 6 bases lay outside the gene matches. The CDR3 spans 14 residues. Germline-derived CDR1 and CDR2 are LNHDA and SQIVND (reference sequence). The CDR3 DNA sequence: TGTGCCAGTAGCGGGACAGGGACCGACGGGGAGCTGTTTTTT. Its translation: CASSGTGTDGELFF.

This rearrangement joins TRBV7-6 to TRBJ1-2; a weak D match, TRBD1 (6 bases). Germline loops: CDR1 SGHVS, CDR2 FNYEAQ. With 5 bases removed from V and 2 bases from J, the gap between germline ends came to 15 bases. This CDR3 contains 15 residues. The CDR3 DNA reads TGTGCCAGCAGCCAAAGCCCTCAGGGGAACTATGGCTACACCTTC. It specifies CASSQSPQGNYGYTF.

In DNA form, the CDR3 reads TGTGCCAGCAGCTTAGCGCGAGGCTACACAGATACGCAGTATTTT. This encodes CASSLARGYTDTQYF. The chain employs TRBV11-1 and TRBJ2-3; D not resolved. This CDR3 contains 15 residues. Germline values: CDR1 SGHAT, CDR2 FQDESV (reference sequence). Trimming stripped 0 bases from V and 2 bases from J, with 9 bases between.

The V gene is TRBV4-3, the J gene TRBJ1-5; D perhaps matches TRBD1 (6 bases). V lost 0 bases and J 4 bases, leaving 10 bases between the germline ends. Germline V lookup: CDR1 LGHNA, CDR2 YSLEER. The length of the CDR3 is 15 residues. The CDR3 protein is CASSQDPGTNQPQHF. CDR3 bases: TGCGCCAGCAGCCAAGATCCGGGGACAAATCAGCCCCAGCATTTT.

In regard to this clone: One junction end disagrees with the germline gene, perhaps due to a read error. The V call is TRBV5-3, the J call TRBJ2-7; 8 nucleotides agree with TRBD1. TRBV5-3 is known as an ORF, though its function is uncertain. The CDR3 has 14 amino acids. The CDR3 DNA is TGTGCCAGCAGCTACCTGGACAGGGCCTACGAGCAGTACTTC. This encodes CASSYLDRAYEQYF.

The chain recombines TRBV4-3 with TRBJ1-6; D unresolved. The germline gives CDR1 LGHNA, CDR2 YSLEER. The ends were cut back, 0 bases at V and 14 bases at J, with 17 bases in the middle. The CDR3 is made up of 15 amino acids. CDR3 sequence: CASSQDETGDRSLHF. CDR3 coding DNA: TGCGCCAGCAGCCAAGACGAAACGGGAGATCGGTCCCTCCACTTT.

This clone turned up a few times. V and J are TRBV7-3 and TRBJ1-5; D uncertain. The CDR3 contains 13 residues. Trimming took off 5 bases at V and 3 bases at J, with 8 bases between the two ends. CDR1 and CDR2 (germline): SGHTA, FQGTGA. CDR3 sequence (DNA): TGTGCCAGCAGCCAGACCGTCAATCAGCCCCAGCATTTT. Translating it yields CASSQTVNQPQHF.

This clone was detected a few times. This chain uses TRBV11-2 with TRBJ2-7; 8 bases align to TRBD1. The CDR3 runs to 13 residues. Trimming removed 3 bases from V and 6 bases from J; junction bases left unmatched: 4. Germline lookup yields CDR1 SGHAT and CDR2 FQNNGV. The CDR3 reads CASSLQGAAEQYF. The CDR3 DNA reads as TGTGCCAGCAGCTTGCAGGGGGCTGCCGAGCAGTACTTC. The variable domain in full, with the rest retrieved from reference TRBV11-2 and TRBJ2-7, is EAGVAQSPRYKIIEKRQSVAFWCNPISGHATLYWYQQILGQGPKLLIQFQNNGVVDDSQLPKDRFSAERLKGVDSTLKIQPAKLEDSAVYLCASSLQGAAEQYFGPGTRLTVT.

The chain employs TRBV10-3 and TRBJ1-1; D gene uncertain. V dropped 2 bases and J dropped 0 bases, with 10 bases sitting between them. This CDR3 region has 15 residues. In germline, CDR1 is ENHRY, CDR2 SYGVKD. The CDR3 DNA reads as TGTGCCATCAGTGAGCAGCCGGGCATGAACACTGAAGCTTTCTTT. It translates to CAISEQPGMNTEAFF.

The CDR3 protein is CASSQGLDMLHEQYF. The DNA of the CDR3 is TGTGCCAGCAGCCAAGGTCTGGACATGCTCCACGAGCAGTACTTC. This chain connects TRBV4-2 to TRBJ2-7; D might be TRBD1 (5 bases). CDR3 length equals 15 residues. The V and J ends lost 1 base and 5 bases respectively, with 15 bases between them. Germline CDR1 is LGHNA and CDR2 is YNFKEQ.

The chain recombines TRBV7-9 with TRBJ2-7; TRBD2 is a possible D gene (5 bases). The CDR3 covers 14 residues. V lost 1 base and J lost 2, with 9 bases in between. Germline loops: CDR1 SEHNR, CDR2 FQNEAQ (reference sequence). The CDR3 DNA is TGTGCCAGCAGCTTAGGGGGAGAAACCTACGAGCAGTACTTC. Translated, it gives CASSLGGETYEQYF.

For this clone: The conserved closing phenylalanine or tryptophan is absent in this CDR3, likely reflecting a read error. The limits of the CDR3 on the DNA are not certain, so only TCRdb's listed CDR3 is given. The chain uses TRBV9 and TRBJ1-1; TRBD1, the table's D call, lacks a check against the DNA. Termini included, the CDR3 measures 13 amino acids. CDR1 and CDR2 from the germline V gene are SGDLS and YYNGEE. The CDR3 loop is CASGSTAGGRLSV.

As DNA, the CDR3 is TGTGCCAGCAGTTACACCGGGACAGGGCGTGAAGCTTTCTTT. Protein: CASSYTGTGREAFF. The chain uses TRBV6-6 and TRBJ1-1; the match to TRBD1 covers 9 bases. Germline CDR1 reads MNHNY; CDR2 reads SVGAGI (reference sequence). V lost 2 bases to trimming and J lost 7 bases; unmatched junction nucleotides: 5. The length of the CDR3 is 14 residues.

The chain couples TRBV11-3 to TRBJ2-5, with D perhaps matching TRBD2 (5 bases). The CDR3 extends over 14 amino acids. Germline loops: CDR1 SGHNT, CDR2 YENEEA. V was pared by 9 bases and J by 5 bases, with 19 bases between. CDR3 in amino acids: CARRRPVPEETQYF. CDR3 DNA: TGTGCCAGACGGAGGCCCGTACCTGAGGAGACCCAGTACTTC.

The chain joins TRBV28 to TRBJ2-7, with unresolved D. V was clipped by 1 base and J by 6 bases, with 7 bases between them. The CDR3 is 12 residues long. Germline V gives CDR1 MDHEN, CDR2 SYDVKM. CDR3 in amino acids: CASSLYAGEQYF. The CDR3 coding sequence is TGTGCCAGCAGTTTATACGCCGGCGAGCAGTACTTC.

The chain carries TRBV2 and TRBJ2-5, with unresolved D. The CDR3 is 12 residues long. With 7 bases removed from V and 5 bases from J, the gap between germline ends came to 11 bases. Per the germline V gene, CDR1 is SNHLY and CDR2 is FYNNEI. The CDR3: CASTPSRETQYF. In DNA, the CDR3 is TGTGCCAGCACCCCCAGTCGTGAGACCCAGTACTTC.

The gene calls are TRBV7-8 and TRBJ2-1; D gene uncertain. CDR1 is SGHVS, CDR2 FQNEAQ, per germline. Trimming removed 1 base from V and 11 bases from J, with 9 bases in between. The CDR3 spans 12 residues. The CDR3 is CASSLEVGKQFF. CDR3 DNA sequence: TGTGCCAGCAGCTTAGAGGTTGGCAAGCAGTTCTTC.

The chain joins TRBV14 to TRBJ2-7; D is uncertain. Germline V gives CDR1 SGHDN, CDR2 FVKESK. Trimming removed 2 bases from V and 7 bases from J, with 9 bases in between. The CDR3 covers 12 residues. The CDR3 nucleotides are TGTGCCAGCAGCCAAAGTTCGAGGGAGCAGTACTTC. The encoded protein is CASSQSSREQYF.

The rearrangement links TRBV7-9 to TRBJ2-5, with D possibly being TRBD2 (5 bases). Germline loops: CDR1 SEHNR, CDR2 FQNEAQ (reference sequence). The V end was cut by 7 bases, the J end by 1 base, with 13 bases between. The CDR3 has 14 residues. CDR3 bases: TGTGCCAGCATCCTCCCCGGGGTCCAAGAGACCCAGTACTTC. This encodes CASILPGVQETQYF.

Only one count was recorded for this clone. The gene calls are TRBV5-6 and TRBJ1-1; tentative D call: TRBD1 (5 bases). The germline V and J ends were trimmed by 0 bases and 0 bases, with 15 bases remaining between them. Germline-derived CDR1 and CDR2 are SGHDT and YYEEEE. The CDR3 totals 17 residues. The CDR3 DNA follows: TGTGCCAGCAGCTTGGCTCGCAGGGCGATCATGAACACTGAAGCTTTCTTT. It specifies CASSLARRAIMNTEAFF.